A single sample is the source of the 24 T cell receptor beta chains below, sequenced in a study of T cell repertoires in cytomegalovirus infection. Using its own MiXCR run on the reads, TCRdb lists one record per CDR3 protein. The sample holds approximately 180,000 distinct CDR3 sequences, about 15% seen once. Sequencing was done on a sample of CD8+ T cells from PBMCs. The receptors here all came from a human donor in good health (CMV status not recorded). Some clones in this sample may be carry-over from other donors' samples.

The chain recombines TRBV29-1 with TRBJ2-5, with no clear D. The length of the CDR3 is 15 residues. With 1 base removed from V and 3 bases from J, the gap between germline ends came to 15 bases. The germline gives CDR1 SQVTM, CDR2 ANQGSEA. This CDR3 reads CSVEGPTTPEETQYF. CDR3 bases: TGCAGCGTTGAAGGGCCAACAACGCCCGAAGAGACCCAGTACTTC. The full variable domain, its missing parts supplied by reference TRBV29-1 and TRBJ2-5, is SAVISQKPSRDICQRGTSLTIQCQVDSQVTMMFWYRQQPGQSLTLIATANQGSEATYESGFVIDKFPISRPNLTFSTLTVSNMSPEDSSIYLCSVEGPTTPEETQYFGPGTRLLVL.

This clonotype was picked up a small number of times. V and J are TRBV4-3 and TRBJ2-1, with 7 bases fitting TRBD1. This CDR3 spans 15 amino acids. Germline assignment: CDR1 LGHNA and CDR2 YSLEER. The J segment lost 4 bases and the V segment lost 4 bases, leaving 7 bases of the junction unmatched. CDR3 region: CASSPSEDRYNEQFF. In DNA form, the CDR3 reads TGCGCCAGCAGCCCCTCAGAGGACAGGTACAATGAGCAGTTCTTC.

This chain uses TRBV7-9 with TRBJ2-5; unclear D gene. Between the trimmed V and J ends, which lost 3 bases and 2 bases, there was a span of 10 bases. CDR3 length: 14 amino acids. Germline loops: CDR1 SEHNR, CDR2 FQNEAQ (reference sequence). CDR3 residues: CASSLVLKQETQYF. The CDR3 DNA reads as TGTGCCAGCAGCTTGGTCCTGAAACAAGAGACCCAGTACTTC. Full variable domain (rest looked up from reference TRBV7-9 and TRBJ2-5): DTGVSQNPRHKITKRGQNVTFRCDPISEHNRLYWYRQTLGQGPEFLTYFQNEAQLEKSRLLSDRFSAERPKGSFSTLEIQRTEQGDSAMYLCASSLVLKQETQYFGPGTRLLVL.

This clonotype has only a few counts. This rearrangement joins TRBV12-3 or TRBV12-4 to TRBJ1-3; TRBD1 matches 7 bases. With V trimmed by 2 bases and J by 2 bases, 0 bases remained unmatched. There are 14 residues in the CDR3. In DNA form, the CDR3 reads TGTGCCAGCAGTTTAACAGGGGCTGGAAACACCATATATTTT. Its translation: CASSLTGAGNTIYF.

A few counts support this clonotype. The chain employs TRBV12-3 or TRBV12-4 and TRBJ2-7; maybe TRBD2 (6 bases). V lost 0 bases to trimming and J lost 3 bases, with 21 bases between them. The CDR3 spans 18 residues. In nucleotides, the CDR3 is TGTGCCAGCAGTTTAGCGAGCTTGAGCGGGCAGCCTTACTACGAGCAGTACTTC. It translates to CASSLASLSGQPYYEQYF.

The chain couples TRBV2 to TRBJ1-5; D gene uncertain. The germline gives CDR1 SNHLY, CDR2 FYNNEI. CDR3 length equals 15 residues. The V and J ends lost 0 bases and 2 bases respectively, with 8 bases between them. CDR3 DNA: TGTGCCAGCAGTGAAGCGCGTAGACGCAATCAGCCCCAGCATTTT. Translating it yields CASSEARRRNQPQHF.

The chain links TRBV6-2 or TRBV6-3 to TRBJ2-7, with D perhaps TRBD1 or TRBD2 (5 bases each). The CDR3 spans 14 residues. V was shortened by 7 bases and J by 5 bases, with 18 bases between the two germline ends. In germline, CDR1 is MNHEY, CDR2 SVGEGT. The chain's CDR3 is CASTGRGWGNEQYF. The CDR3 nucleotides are TGTGCCAGCACCGGTCGGGGCTGGGGGAACGAGCAGTACTTC.

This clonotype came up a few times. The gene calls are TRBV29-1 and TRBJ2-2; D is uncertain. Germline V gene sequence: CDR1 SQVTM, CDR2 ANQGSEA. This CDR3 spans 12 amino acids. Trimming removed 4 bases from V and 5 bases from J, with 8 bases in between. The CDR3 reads CSVGEWTGELFF. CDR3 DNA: TGCAGCGTTGGCGAGTGGACCGGGGAGCTGTTTTTT.

This CDR3 is CASSSATGTDYEPPLHF. The DNA of the CDR3 is TGTGCCAGCAGCTCCGCCACCGGGACAGACTACGAGCCACCCCTCCACTTT. This chain joins TRBV7-4 and TRBJ1-6; 7 bases match TRBD1. There are 17 residues in the CDR3. Trimming took 4 bases from V and 11 from J; bases not matched to a gene: 17. Germline-derived CDR1 and CDR2 are SGHVT and SQSDAQ.

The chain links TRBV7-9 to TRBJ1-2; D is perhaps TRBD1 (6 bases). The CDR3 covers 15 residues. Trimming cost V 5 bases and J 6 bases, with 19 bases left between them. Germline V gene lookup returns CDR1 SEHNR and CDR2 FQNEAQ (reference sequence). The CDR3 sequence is CASSTHREGIHGYTF. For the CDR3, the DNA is TGTGCCAGCAGCACGCACAGGGAAGGGATACATGGCTACACCTTC.

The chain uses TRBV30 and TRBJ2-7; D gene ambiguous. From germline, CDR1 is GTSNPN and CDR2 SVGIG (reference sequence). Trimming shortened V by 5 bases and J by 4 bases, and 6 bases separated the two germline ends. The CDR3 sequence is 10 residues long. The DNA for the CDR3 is TGTGCCTGGGGGGATTACGAGCAGTACTTC. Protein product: CAWGDYEQYF.

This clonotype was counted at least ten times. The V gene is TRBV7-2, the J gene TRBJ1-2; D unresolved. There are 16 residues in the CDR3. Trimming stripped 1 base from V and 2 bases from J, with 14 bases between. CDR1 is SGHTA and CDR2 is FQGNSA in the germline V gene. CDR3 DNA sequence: TGTGCCAGCAGCTTAGTGATCGACCGAATGAACTATGGCTACACCTTC. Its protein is CASSLVIDRMNYGYTF.

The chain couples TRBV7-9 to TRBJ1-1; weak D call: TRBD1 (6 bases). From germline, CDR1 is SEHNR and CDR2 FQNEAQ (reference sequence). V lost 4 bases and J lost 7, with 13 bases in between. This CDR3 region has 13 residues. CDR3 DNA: TGTGCCAGCAGCTCCCCTACGGACAGTGAAGCTTTCTTT. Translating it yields CASSSPTDSEAFF.

CDR3 in DNA: TGTGCCAGCAGCCCTCCTCTTATCAATAGCAATCAGCCCCAGCATTTT. Its translation is CASSPPLINSNQPQHF. The chain employs TRBV28 and TRBJ1-5; the D is unclear. Germline V gene data show CDR1 as MDHEN and CDR2 as SYDVKM. V was clipped by 6 bases and J by 0 bases, with 15 bases between them. The CDR3 loop spans 16 amino acids.

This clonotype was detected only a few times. The DNA for the CDR3 is TGTGCCAGCAGCCTAAGACGTAGCAATCAGCCCCAGCATTTT. Its protein product is CASSLRRSNQPQHF. V gene TRBV7-9 combines with J gene TRBJ1-5; D unclear. The V gene's germline CDR1 is SEHNR and CDR2 FQNEAQ (reference sequence). The CDR3 consists of 14 residues. V dropped 5 bases and J dropped 0 bases, with 8 bases sitting between them.

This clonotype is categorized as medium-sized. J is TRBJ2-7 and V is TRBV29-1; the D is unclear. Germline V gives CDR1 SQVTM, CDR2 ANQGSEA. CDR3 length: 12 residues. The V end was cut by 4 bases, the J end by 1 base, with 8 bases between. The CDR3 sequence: CSVVSGSYEQYF. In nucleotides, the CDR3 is TGCAGCGTTGTGTCCGGTTCCTACGAGCAGTACTTC.

In nucleotides, the CDR3 is TGTGCCAGCAGGGGGGACAGGGGGCGGTATGAGCAGTTCTTC. It is translated as CASRGDRGRYEQFF. This sequence joins TRBV11-2 and TRBJ2-1; 12 bases fit TRBD1. The length of the CDR3 is 14 residues. Per germline, CDR1 SGHAT and CDR2 FQNNGV. Germline trimming cut 6 bases from V and 8 bases from J; bases unmatched to any gene: 5. Complete variable domain (other parts from reference TRBV11-2 and TRBJ2-1): EAGVAQSPRYKIIEKRQSVAFWCNPISGHATLYWYQQILGQGPKLLIQFQNNGVVDDSQLPKDRFSAERLKGVDSTLKIQPAKLEDSAVYLCASRGDRGRYEQFFGPGTRLTVL.

The CDR3 nucleotides read TGTGCCAGCATTGGGGACATCACAGATACGCAGTATTTT. Translated, it gives CASIGDITDTQYF. The gene calls are TRBV7-2 and TRBJ2-3; D might be TRBD1 (6 bases). Germline CDR1 and CDR2: SGHTA and FQGNSA. With 7 bases removed from V and 2 bases from J, the gap between germline ends came to 10 bases. The CDR3 spans 13 residues.

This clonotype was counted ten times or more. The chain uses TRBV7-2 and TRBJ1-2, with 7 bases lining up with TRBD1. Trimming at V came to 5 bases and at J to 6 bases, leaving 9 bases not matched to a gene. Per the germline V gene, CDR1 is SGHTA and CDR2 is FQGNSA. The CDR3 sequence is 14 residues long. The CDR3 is CASSPRQGVHGYTF. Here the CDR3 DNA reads TGTGCCAGCAGCCCGAGGCAGGGGGTTCATGGCTACACCTTC. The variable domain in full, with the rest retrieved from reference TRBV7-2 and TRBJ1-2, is GAGVSQSPSNKVTEKGKDVELRCDPISGHTALYWYRQSLGQGLEFLIYFQGNSAPDKSGLPSDRFSAERTGGSVSTLTIQRTQQEDSAVYLCASSPRQGVHGYTFGSGTRLTVV.

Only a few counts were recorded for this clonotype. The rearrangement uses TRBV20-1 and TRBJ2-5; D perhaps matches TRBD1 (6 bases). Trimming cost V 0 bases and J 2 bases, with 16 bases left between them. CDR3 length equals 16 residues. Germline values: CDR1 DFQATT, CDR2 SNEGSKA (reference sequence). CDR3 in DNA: TGCAGTGCTAGAGATCGGGGCCAGGGGCAACAAGAGACCCAGTACTTC. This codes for CSARDRGQGQQETQYF.

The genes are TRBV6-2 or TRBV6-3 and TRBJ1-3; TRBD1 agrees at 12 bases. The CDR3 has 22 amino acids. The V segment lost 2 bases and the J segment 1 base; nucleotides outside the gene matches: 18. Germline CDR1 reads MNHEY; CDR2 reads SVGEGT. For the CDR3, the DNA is TGTGCCAGCAGTTACCCAGGCGGAACCGGGACAGGGGGCGAATTTTCTGGAAACACCATATATTTT. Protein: CASSYPGGTGTGGEFSGNTIYF.

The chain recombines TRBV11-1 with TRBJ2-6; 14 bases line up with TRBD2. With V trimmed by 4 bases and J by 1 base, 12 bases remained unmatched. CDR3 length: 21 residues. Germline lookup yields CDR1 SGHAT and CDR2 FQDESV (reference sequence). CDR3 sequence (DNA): TGTGCCAGCAGCTCTAAGCTTCCATGGACTAGCGGGGGGTCTGGGGCCAACGTCCTGACTTTC. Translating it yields CASSSKLPWTSGGSGANVLTF.

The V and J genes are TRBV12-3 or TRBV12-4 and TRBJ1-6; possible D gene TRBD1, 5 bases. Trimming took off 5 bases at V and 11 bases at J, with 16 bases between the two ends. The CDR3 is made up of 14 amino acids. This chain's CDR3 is CASSLQPGSAPLHF. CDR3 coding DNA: TGTGCCAGCAGTCTCCAACCAGGGTCAGCACCCCTCCACTTT.

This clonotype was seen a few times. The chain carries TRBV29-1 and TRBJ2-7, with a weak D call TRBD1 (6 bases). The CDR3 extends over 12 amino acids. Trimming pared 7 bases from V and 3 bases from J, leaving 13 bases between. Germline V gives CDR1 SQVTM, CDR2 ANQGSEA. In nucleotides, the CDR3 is TGCAGCGCCAGGGACACGGGCTACGAGCAGTACTTC. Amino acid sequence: CSARDTGYEQYF.